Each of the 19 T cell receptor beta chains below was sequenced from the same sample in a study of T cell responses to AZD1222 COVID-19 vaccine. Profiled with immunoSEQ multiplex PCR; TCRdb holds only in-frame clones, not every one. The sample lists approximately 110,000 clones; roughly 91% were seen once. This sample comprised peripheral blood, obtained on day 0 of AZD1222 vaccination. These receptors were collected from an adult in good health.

The CDR3 loop reads CASSIVVGTGLNEQFF. The CDR3 nucleotides read TGTGCCAGTAGTATAGTCGTTGGGACAGGACTCAATGAGCAGTTCTTC. V usage is TRBV19 and J usage is TRBJ2-1; 8 bases match TRBD1. V trimming: 1 base; J trimming: 6 bases; junction bases outside the gene matches: 8. The CDR3 is 16 amino acids. Germline V CDR1 and CDR2: LNHDA, SQIVND (reference sequence).

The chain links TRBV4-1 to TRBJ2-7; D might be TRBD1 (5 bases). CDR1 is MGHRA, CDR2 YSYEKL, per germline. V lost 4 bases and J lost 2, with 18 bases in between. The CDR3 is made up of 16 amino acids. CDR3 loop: CASSLIPGRGTYEQYF. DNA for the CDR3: TGCGCCAGCAGCCTCATCCCGGGTAGGGGAACCTACGAGCAGTACTTC.

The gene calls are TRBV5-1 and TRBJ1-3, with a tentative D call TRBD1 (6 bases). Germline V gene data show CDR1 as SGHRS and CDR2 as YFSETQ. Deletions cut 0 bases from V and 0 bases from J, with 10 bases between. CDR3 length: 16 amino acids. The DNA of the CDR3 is TGCGCCAGCAGCTTGGACGGGACACCCTCTGGAAACACCATATATTTT. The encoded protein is CASSLDGTPSGNTIYF.

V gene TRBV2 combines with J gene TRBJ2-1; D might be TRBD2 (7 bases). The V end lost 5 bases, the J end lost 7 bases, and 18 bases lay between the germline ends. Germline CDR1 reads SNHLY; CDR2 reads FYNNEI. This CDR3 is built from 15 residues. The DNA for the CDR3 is TGTGCCAGCAGTACTGCAAGGGGGGGAAGGAATGAGCAGTTCTTC. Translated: CASSTARGGRNEQFF.

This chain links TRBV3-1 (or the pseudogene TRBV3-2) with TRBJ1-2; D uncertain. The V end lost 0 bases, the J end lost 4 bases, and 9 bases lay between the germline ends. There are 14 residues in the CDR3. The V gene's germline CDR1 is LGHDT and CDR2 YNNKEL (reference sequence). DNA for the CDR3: TGTGCCAGCAGCCAAGATGTCACAGTCTATGGCTACACCTTC. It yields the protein CASSQDVTVYGYTF.

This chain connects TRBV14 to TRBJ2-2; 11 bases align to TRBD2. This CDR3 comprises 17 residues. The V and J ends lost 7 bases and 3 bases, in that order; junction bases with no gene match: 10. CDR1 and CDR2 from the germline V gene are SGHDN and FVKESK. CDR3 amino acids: CASNIAGGPRYTGELFF. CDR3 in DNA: TGTGCCAGCAATATAGCGGGGGGGCCTAGGTACACCGGGGAGCTGTTTTTT.

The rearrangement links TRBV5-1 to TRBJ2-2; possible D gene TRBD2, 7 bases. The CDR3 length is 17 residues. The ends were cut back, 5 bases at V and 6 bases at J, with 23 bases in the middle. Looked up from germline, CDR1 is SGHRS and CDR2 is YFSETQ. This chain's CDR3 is CASRPGLRGPTAGELFF. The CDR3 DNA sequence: TGCGCCAGCAGACCAGGTTTGCGGGGGCCAACGGCCGGGGAGCTGTTTTTT.

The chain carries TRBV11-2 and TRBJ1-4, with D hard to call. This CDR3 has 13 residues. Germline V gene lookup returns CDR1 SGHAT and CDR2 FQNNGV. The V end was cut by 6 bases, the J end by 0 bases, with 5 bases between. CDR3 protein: CASSRATNEKLFF. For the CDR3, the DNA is TGTGCCAGCAGTAGGGCAACTAATGAAAAACTGTTTTTT.

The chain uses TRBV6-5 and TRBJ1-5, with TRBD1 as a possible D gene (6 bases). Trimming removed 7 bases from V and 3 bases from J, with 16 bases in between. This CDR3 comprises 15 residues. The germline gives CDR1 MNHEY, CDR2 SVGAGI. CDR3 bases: TGTGCCAGCACCGACGAAGGGGGTCTCAATCAGCCCCAGCATTTT. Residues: CASTDEGGLNQPQHF.

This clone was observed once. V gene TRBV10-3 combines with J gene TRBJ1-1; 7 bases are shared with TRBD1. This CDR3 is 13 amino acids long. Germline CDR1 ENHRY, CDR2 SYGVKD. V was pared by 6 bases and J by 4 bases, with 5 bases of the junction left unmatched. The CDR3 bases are TGTGCCATCAGCAAGGGGGCAGGCACTGAAGCTTTCTTT. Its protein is CAISKGAGTEAFF.

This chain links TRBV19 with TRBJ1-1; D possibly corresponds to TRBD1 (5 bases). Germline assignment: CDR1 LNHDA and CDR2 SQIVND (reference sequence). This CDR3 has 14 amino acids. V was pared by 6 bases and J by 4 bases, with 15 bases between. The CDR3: CASSPRRGSTEAFF. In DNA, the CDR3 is TGTGCCAGTAGCCCTCGACGGGGGAGCACTGAAGCTTTCTTT.

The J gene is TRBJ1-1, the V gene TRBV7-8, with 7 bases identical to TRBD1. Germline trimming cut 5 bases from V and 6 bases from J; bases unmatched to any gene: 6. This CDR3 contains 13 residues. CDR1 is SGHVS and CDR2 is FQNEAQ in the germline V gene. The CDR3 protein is CASSTWTGAEAFF. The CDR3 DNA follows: TGTGCCAGCAGCACATGGACAGGCGCTGAAGCTTTCTTT.

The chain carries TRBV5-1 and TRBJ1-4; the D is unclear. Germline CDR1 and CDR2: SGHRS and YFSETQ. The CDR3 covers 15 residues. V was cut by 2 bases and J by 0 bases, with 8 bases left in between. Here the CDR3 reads CASSFSGATNEKLFF. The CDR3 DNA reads TGCGCCAGCAGCTTTAGTGGTGCAACTAATGAAAAACTGTTTTTT.

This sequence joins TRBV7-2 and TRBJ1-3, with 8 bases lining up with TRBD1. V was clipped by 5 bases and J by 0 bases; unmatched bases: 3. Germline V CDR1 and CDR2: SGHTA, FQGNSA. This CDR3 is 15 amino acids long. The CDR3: CASSDRGRSGNTIYF. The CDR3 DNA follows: TGTGCCAGCAGCGACAGGGGTCGCTCTGGAAACACCATATATTTT. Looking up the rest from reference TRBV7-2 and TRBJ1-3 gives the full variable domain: GAGVSQSPSNKVTEKGKDVELRCDPISGHTALYWYRQSLGQGLEFLIYFQGNSAPDKSGLPSDRFSAERTGGSVSTLTIQRTQQEDSAVYLCASSDRGRSGNTIYFGEGSWLTVV.

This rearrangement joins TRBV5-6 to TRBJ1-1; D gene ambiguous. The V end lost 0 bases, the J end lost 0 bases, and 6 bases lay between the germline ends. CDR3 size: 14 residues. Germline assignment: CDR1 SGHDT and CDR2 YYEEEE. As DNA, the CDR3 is TGTGCCAGCAGCTTGGGGCCGATGAACACTGAAGCTTTCTTT. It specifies CASSLGPMNTEAFF.

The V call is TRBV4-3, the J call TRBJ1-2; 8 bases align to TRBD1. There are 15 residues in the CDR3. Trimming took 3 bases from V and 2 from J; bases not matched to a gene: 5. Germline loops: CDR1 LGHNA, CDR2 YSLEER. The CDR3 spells CASSQNRGSNYGYTF. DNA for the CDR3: TGCGCCAGCAGCCAGAACAGGGGGTCGAACTATGGCTACACCTTC.

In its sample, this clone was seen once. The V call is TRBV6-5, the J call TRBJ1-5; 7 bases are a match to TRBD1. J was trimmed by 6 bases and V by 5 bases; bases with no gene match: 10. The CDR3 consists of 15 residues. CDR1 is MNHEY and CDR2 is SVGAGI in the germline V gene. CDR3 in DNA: TGTGCCAGCAGTCGGTCAGGGGGAGGGGGTCAGCCCCAGCATTTT. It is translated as CASSRSGGGGQPQHF.

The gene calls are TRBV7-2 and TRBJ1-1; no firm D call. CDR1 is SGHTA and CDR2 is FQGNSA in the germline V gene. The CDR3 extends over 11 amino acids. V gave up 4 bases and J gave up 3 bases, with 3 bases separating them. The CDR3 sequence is CASSSYTEAFF. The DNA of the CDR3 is TGTGCCAGCAGCTCATACACTGAAGCTTTCTTT.

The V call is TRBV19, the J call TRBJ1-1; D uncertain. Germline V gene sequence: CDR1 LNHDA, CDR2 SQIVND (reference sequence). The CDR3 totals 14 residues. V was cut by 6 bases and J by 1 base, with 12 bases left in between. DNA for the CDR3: TGTGCCAGTAGATATGACGGGAGGAACACTGAAGCTTTCTTT. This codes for CASRYDGRNTEAFF.